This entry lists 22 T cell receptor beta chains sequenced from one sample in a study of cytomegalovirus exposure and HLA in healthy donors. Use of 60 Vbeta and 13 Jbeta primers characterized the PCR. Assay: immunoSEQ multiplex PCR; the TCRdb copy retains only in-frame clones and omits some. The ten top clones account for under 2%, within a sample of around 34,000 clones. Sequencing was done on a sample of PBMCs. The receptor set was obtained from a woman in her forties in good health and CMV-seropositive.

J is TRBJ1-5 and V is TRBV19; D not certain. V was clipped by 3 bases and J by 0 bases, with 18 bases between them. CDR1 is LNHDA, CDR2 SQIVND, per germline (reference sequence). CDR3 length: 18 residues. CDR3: CASSIRHNPEYSNQPQHF. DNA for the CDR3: TGTGCCAGTAGTATTAGACATAACCCCGAGTATAGCAATCAGCCCCAGCATTTT.

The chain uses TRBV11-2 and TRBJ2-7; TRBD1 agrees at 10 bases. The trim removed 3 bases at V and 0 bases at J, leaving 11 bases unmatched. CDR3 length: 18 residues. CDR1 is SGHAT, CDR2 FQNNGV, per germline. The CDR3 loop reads CASSFQPIRDRGSYEQYF. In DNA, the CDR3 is TGTGCCAGCAGCTTCCAACCAATCCGGGACAGGGGCTCCTACGAGCAGTACTTC.

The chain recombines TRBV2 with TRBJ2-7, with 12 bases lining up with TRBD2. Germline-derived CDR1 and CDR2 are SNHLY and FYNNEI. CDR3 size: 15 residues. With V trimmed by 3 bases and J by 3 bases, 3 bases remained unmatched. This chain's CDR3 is CASSERTSGNYEQYF. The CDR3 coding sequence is TGTGCCAGCAGTGAGAGGACTAGCGGGAACTACGAGCAGTACTTC. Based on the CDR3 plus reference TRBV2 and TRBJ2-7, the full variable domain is EPEVTQTPSHQVTQMGQEVILRCVPISNHLYFYWYRQILGQKVEFLVSFYNNEISEKSEIFDDQFSVERPDGSNFTLKIRSTKLEDSAMYFCASSERTSGNYEQYFGPGTRLTVT.

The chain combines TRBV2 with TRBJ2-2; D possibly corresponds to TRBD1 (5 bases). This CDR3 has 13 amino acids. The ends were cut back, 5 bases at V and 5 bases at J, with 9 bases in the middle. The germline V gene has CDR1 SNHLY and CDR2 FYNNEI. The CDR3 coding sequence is TGTGCCAGCAGTAACGGACATACCGGGGAGCTGTTTTTT. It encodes CASSNGHTGELFF.

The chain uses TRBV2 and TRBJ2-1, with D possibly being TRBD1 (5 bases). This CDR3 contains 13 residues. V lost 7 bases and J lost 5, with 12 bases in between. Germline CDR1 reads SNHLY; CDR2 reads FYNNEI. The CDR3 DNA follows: TGTGCCAGCAAGGGGAACTTTAACAATGAGCAGTTCTTC. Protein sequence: CASKGNFNNEQFF.

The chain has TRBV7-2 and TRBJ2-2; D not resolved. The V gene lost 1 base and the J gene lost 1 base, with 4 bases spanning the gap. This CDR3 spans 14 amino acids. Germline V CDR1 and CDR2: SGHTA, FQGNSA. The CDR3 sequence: CASSLVKNTGELFF. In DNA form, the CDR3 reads TGTGCCAGCAGCTTAGTAAAGAACACCGGGGAGCTGTTTTTT. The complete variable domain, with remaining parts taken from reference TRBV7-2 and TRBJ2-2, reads GAGVSQSPSNKVTEKGKDVELRCDPISGHTALYWYRQSLGQGLEFLIYFQGNSAPDKSGLPSDRFSAERTGGSVSTLTIQRTQQEDSAVYLCASSLVKNTGELFFGEGSRLTVL.

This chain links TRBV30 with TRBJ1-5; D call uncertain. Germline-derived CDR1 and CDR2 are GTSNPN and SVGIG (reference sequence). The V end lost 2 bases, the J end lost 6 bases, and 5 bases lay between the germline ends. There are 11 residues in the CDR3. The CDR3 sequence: CAWSSGQPQHF. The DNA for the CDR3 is TGTGCCTGGAGTTCGGGTCAGCCCCAGCATTTT.

The chain's CDR3 is CASSPGLAGTYEQYF. The CDR3 region has the DNA TGTGCCAGCAGCCCGGGACTAGCGGGGACCTACGAGCAGTACTTC. The rearrangement joins TRBV2 to TRBJ2-7; 13 nucleotides line up with TRBD2. Germline-derived CDR1 and CDR2 are SNHLY and FYNNEI. CDR3 length: 15 amino acids. Trimming took 6 bases from V and 2 from J; bases not matched to a gene: 4.

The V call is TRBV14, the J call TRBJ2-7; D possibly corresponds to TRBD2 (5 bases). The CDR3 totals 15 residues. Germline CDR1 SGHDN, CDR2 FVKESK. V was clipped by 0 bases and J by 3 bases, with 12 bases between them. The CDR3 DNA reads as TGTGCCAGCAGCCAAGATCACGGGGTCAACTACGAGCAGTACTTC. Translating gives CASSQDHGVNYEQYF.

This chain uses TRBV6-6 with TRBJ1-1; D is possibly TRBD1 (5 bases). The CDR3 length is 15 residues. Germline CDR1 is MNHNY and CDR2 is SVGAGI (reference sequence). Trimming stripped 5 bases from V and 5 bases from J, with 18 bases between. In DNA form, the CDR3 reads TGTGCCAGCAGTCCTACCAGGGCGGGGGGGACTGAAGCTTTCTTT. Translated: CASSPTRAGGTEAFF.

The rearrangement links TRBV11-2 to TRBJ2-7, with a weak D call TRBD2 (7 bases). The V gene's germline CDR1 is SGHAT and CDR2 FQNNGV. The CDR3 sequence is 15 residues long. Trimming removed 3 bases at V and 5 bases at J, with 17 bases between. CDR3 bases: TGTGCCAGCAGCTTCACCGGGAGGACAGACCACGAGCAGTACTTC. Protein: CASSFTGRTDHEQYF. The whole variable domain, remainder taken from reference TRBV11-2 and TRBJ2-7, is EAGVAQSPRYKIIEKRQSVAFWCNPISGHATLYWYQQILGQGPKLLIQFQNNGVVDDSQLPKDRFSAERLKGVDSTLKIQPAKLEDSAVYLCASSFTGRTDHEQYFGPGTRLTVT.

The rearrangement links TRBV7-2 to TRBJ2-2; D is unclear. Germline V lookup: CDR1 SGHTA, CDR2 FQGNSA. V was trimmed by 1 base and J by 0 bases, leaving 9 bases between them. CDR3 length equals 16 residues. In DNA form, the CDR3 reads TGTGCCAGCAGCTTAGTGCGCGGAACGAACACCGGGGAGCTGTTTTTT. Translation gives CASSLVRGTNTGELFF.

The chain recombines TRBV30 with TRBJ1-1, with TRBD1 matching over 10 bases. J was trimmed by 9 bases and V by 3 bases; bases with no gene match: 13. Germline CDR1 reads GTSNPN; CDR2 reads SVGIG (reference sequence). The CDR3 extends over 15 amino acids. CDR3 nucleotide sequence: TGTGCCTGGAGGAGGGACAGGGGCGTAGAAATGAAAGCTTTCTTT. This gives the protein CAWRRDRGVEMKAFF. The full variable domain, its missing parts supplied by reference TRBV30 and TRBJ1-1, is SQTIHQWPATLVQPVGSPLSLECTVEGTSNPNLYWYRQAAGRGLQLLFYSVGIGQISSEVPQNLSASRPQDRQFILSSKKLLLSDSGFYLCAWRRDRGVEMKAFFGQGTRLTVV.

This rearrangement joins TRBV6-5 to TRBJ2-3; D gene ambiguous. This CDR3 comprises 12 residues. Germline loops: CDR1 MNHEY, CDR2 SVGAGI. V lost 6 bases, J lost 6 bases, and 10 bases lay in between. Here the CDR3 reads CASSRPADTQYF. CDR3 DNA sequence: TGTGCCAGCAGCCGACCAGCGGATACGCAGTATTTT.

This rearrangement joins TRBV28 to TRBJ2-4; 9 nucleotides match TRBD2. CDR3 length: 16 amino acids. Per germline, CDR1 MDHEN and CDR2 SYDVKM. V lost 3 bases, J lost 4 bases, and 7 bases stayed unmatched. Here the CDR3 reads CASSFLSSGTKNIQYF. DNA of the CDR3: TGTGCCAGCAGTTTCTTGTCTAGCGGGACTAAAAACATTCAGTACTTC.

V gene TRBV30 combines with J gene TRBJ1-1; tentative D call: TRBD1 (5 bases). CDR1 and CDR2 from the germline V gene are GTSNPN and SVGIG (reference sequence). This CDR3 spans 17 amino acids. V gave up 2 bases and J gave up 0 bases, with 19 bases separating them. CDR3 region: CAWSSWGGGLVNTEAFF. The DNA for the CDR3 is TGTGCCTGGAGTTCGTGGGGGGGAGGACTGGTGAACACTGAAGCTTTCTTT.

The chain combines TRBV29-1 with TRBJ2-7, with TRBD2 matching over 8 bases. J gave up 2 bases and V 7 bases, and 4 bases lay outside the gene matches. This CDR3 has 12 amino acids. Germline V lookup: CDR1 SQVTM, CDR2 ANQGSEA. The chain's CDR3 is CSAGTRAYEQYF. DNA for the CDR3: TGCAGCGCCGGGACTAGAGCCTACGAGCAGTACTTC.

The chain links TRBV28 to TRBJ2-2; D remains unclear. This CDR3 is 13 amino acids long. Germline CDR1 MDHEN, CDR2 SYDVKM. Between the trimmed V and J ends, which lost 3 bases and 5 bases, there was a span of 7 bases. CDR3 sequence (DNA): TGTGCCAGCAGTTTCTTTTATACCGGGGAGCTGTTTTTT. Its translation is CASSFFYTGELFF.

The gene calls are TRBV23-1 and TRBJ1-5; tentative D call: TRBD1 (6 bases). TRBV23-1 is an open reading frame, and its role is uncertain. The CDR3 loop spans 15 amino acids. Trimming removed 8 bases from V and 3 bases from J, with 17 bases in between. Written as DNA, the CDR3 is TGCGCCAGCCCAACCTGGACAGTACACAATCAGCCCCAGCATTTT. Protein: CASPTWTVHNQPQHF.

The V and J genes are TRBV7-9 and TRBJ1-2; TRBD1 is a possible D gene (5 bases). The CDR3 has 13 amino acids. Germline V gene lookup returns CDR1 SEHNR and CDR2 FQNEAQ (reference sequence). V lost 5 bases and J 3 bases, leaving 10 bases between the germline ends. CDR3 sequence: CASSEGLDYGYTF. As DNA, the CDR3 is TGTGCCAGCAGCGAGGGACTGGACTATGGCTACACCTTC. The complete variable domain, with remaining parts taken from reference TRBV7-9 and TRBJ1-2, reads DTGVSQNPRHKITKRGQNVTFRCDPISEHNRLYWYRQTLGQGPEFLTYFQNEAQLEKSRLLSDRFSAERPKGSFSTLEIQRTEQGDSAMYLCASSEGLDYGYTFGSGTRLTVV.

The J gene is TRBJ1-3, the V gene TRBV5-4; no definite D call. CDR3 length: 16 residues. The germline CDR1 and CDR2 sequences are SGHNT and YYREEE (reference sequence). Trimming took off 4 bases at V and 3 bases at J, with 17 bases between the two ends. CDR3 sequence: CASSPAAYGDGNTIYF. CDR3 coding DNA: TGTGCCAGCAGCCCGGCGGCCTATGGAGATGGAAACACCATATATTTT.

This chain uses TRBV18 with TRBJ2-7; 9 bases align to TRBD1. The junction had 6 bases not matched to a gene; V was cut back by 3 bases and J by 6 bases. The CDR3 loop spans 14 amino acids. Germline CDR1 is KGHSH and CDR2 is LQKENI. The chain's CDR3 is CASSPGTGLREQYF. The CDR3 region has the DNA TGTGCCAGCTCACCCGGGACAGGGCTTCGCGAGCAGTACTTC.